The clone carrying this T cell receptor (beta chain) was counted ten times or more. Its antigen is as yet unknown. The sample originates from a study of Graves' ophthalmopathy and Graves' hyperthyroidism. Germline CDR1 reads SEHNR; CDR2 reads FQNEAQ (reference sequence). This CDR3 is built from 12 residues. Trimming left V 5 bases short and J 4 bases short, with 8 bases between. Regarding the study as a whole: The study's model predicted ophthalmopathy progression at 65% to 71% sensitivity and approximately 72% specificity.

Hyperthyroidism patients, all newly diagnosed, had under 2 months' duration and ages of 18 to 65. Amplifying from RNA transcripts, the study obtained TCR beta CDR3 regions. HTBI-primed first-round RT-PCR preceded second-round multiplex PCR. TCRdb reprocessed the multiplex PCR reads with MiXCR, giving one entry per CDR3 protein. The repertoire holds about 1.1 million distinct CDR3 sequences, 35% to 40% seen once, with 11% in the top ten. The receptor's source is an adult man with Graves' hyperthyroidism. The sequenced material came from peripheral blood or thyroid tissue (not recorded which). This chain joins TRBV7-9 and TRBJ1-1; no clear D. DNA for the CDR3: TGTGCCAGCAGCCCCGAGAGCACTGAAGCTTTCTTT. It codes for CASSPESTEAFF.